This T cell receptor (beta chain) stems from a study of CD8+ T cells in alopecia areata. In this sample, this clone turned up a few times. This CDR3 region has 13 residues. Looked up from germline, CDR1 is KGHSH and CDR2 is LQKENI. Trimming left V 4 bases short and J 2 bases short, with 5 bases between. RNA extraction was followed by reverse transcription into cDNA, which acted as the sequencing template. Some clones are missing from TCRdb's copy, which holds only in-frame ones; the method was immunoSEQ multiplex PCR. Among over 100,000 clones listed, more than 40% were seen once. Treatment described: oral pan-JAK inhibitor, 5-10 mg twice daily.

Sequencing was performed on CD4+ T cells sorted from blood, taken at week 4, from a patient treated with tofacitinib. This sequence originates from a human donor with alopecia areata. The rearrangement links TRBV18 to TRBJ2-2; the D is unclear. The CDR3 protein is CASSQGNTGELFF. Here the CDR3 DNA reads TGTGCCAGCTCACAGGGCAACACCGGGGAGCTGTTTTTT.